The 17 T cell receptor beta chains presented below share a single source sample, sequenced in a study of human versus mouse CDR3 diversity and MHC coevolution. Produced via immunoSEQ multiplex PCR; TCRdb's table is partial and in-frame only. This table holds fewer than 100,000 clones, 93% found once. The sample was naive CD4+ T cells from blood. Sample subset: CD45RO-negative CD62L-positive naive CD4 T cells. The receptors originated from a person between 30 and 69 years old in good health.

The chain is built from TRBV10-3 and TRBJ1-2, with a possible D match to TRBD1 (6 bases). The CDR3 spans 15 residues. V gave up 4 bases and J gave up 1 base, with 13 bases separating them. Germline CDR1 reads ENHRY; CDR2 reads SYGVKD. The CDR3, as DNA: TGTGCCATCAGTGGGGCCGGGACAAATAACTATGGCTACACCTTC. Translated: CAISGAGTNNYGYTF.

The CDR3 DNA follows: TGTGCCAGCAGCTTAGGGGGACAGGGGATTGGCTACACCTTC. Protein sequence: CASSLGGQGIGYTF. The chain joins TRBV7-3 to TRBJ1-2; 10 bases are shared with TRBD1. The CDR3 extends over 14 amino acids. V dropped 2 bases and J dropped 7; count of bases not matched to a gene: 4. The germline CDR1 and CDR2 sequences are SGHTA and FQGTGA.

The gene calls are TRBV6-5 and TRBJ1-1; tentative D call: TRBD1 (6 bases). Trimming left V 3 bases short and J 4 bases short, with 15 bases between. This CDR3 contains 15 residues. Germline CDR1 and CDR2: MNHEY and SVGAGI. The CDR3 loop is CASSYLAGVGTEAFF. The CDR3 bases are TGTGCCAGCAGTTATTTGGCAGGGGTGGGCACTGAAGCTTTCTTT.

V gene TRBV19 combines with J gene TRBJ1-5; the D gene is possibly TRBD1 (6 bases). V gave up 5 bases and J gave up 5 bases, with 10 bases separating them. The germline V gene encodes CDR1 LNHDA and CDR2 SQIVND (reference sequence). This CDR3 has 13 residues. CDR3 nucleotides: TGTGCCAGTAGTGGGGGGGGCCATCAGCCCCAGCATTTT. Translating it yields CASSGGGHQPQHF.

The V gene is TRBV30, the J gene TRBJ1-2, with TRBD1 as a possible D gene (5 bases). Trimming removed 1 base at V and 3 bases at J, with 12 bases between. This CDR3 comprises 14 residues. The V gene's germline CDR1 is GTSNPN and CDR2 SVGIG (reference sequence). CDR3 loop: CAWSDGGAYYGYTF. The DNA of the CDR3 is TGTGCCTGGAGTGACGGCGGGGCTTACTATGGCTACACCTTC.

The chain combines TRBV30 with TRBJ2-1; TRBD2 is a possible D gene (5 bases). This CDR3 spans 10 amino acids. Germline values: CDR1 GTSNPN, CDR2 SVGIG (reference sequence). V was cut by 6 bases and J by 10 bases, with 10 bases left in between. The chain's CDR3 is CACGLLEQFF. The CDR3 region has the DNA TGTGCCTGCGGACTGTTAGAGCAGTTCTTC.

CDR3 loop: CASSFSTGGAFF. The CDR3 region has the DNA TGTGCCAGCAGCTTTAGCACAGGGGGAGCTTTCTTT. This sequence joins TRBV7-9 and TRBJ1-1, with 8 bases matching TRBD1. Germline V gene data show CDR1 as SEHNR and CDR2 as FQNEAQ (reference sequence). J lost 10 bases, V lost 3 bases, and 4 bases had no gene match. The length of the CDR3 is 12 residues.

The J gene is TRBJ1-4, the V gene TRBV30; D is uncertain. The germline CDR1 and CDR2 sequences are GTSNPN and SVGIG (reference sequence). The length of the CDR3 is 13 residues. Trimming stripped 0 bases from V and 8 bases from J, with 10 bases between. CDR3 in amino acids: CAWSVGLVEKLFF. CDR3 sequence (DNA): TGTGCCTGGAGTGTAGGCCTAGTCGAAAAACTGTTTTTT.

The rearrangement joins TRBV28 to TRBJ1-5; 7 bases match TRBD1. The CDR3 runs to 15 residues. The germline V gene encodes CDR1 MDHEN and CDR2 SYDVKM. The J segment lost 6 bases and the V segment lost 5 bases, leaving 10 bases of the junction unmatched. The chain's CDR3 is CASSRGDRAGQPQHF. The CDR3 DNA reads TGTGCCAGCAGTCGGGGAGACAGGGCGGGTCAGCCCCAGCATTTT.

Only a few counts were recorded for this clone. J is TRBJ1-2 and V is TRBV9, with 9 positions matching TRBD1. The V segment lost 4 bases and the J segment 6 bases; nucleotides outside the gene matches: 16. Germline V gene sequence: CDR1 SGDLS, CDR2 YYNGEE. The CDR3 has 17 residues. The CDR3 spells CASSLVPTGGGEDGYTF. Written as DNA, the CDR3 is TGTGCCAGCAGCCTAGTACCGACAGGGGGTGGTGAGGATGGCTACACCTTC.

The chain combines TRBV4-3 with TRBJ2-7; 9 bases map to TRBD2. The junction had 6 bases not matched to a gene; V was cut back by 3 bases and J by 0 bases. The CDR3 covers 16 residues. The V gene's germline CDR1 is LGHNA and CDR2 YSLEER. CDR3 nucleotides: TGCGCCAGCAGCCAGTTGACTAGCGGCAGCTCCTACGAGCAGTACTTC. Protein product: CASSQLTSGSSYEQYF.

The rearrangement links TRBV10-1 to TRBJ1-1; tentative D call: TRBD1 (6 bases). Germline lookup yields CDR1 WNHNN and CDR2 SYGVQD (reference sequence). The CDR3 is 14 residues long. Trimming took off 6 bases at V and 6 bases at J, with 17 bases between the two ends. CDR3 amino acids: CASRGAALGSEAFF. CDR3 DNA sequence: TGCGCCAGCAGGGGGGCAGCGTTGGGGTCTGAAGCTTTCTTT.

The chain couples TRBV18 to TRBJ2-7; 10 bases are shared with TRBD1. The CDR3 has 15 amino acids. In germline, CDR1 is KGHSH, CDR2 LQKENI. The V and J ends lost 3 bases and 4 bases, in that order; junction bases with no gene match: 6. CDR3 sequence reads: CASSPRQGAGYEQYF. Written as DNA, the CDR3 is TGTGCCAGCTCACCTCGACAGGGGGCTGGATACGAGCAGTACTTC.

The V call is TRBV16, the J call TRBJ1-4, with a weak D call TRBD1 (5 bases). The CDR3 spans 15 residues. Trimming left V 4 bases short and J 3 bases short, with 12 bases between. From germline, CDR1 is KGHSY and CDR2 FQNENV. The CDR3 coding sequence is TGTGCCAGCAGCCCCCGGGGGGGGTCTAATGAAAAACTGTTTTTT. The encoded protein is CASSPRGGSNEKLFF.

The chain joins TRBV11-2 to TRBJ2-2; 8 nucleotides match TRBD1. The J segment lost 5 bases and the V segment lost 0 bases, leaving 8 bases of the junction unmatched. Per germline, CDR1 SGHAT and CDR2 FQNNGV. The CDR3 runs to 17 residues. The CDR3 sequence is CASSLDPTGATTGELFF. The DNA of the CDR3 is TGTGCCAGCAGCTTAGACCCGACAGGGGCAACGACCGGGGAGCTGTTTTTT.

V usage is TRBV9 and J usage is TRBJ2-7; 11 bases are a match to TRBD2. The CDR3 is 15 amino acids. V lost 4 bases and J lost 2; bases outside the gene matches: 5. The germline CDR1 and CDR2 sequences are SGDLS and YYNGEE. The CDR3 coding sequence is TGTGCCAGCAGCCCCGGGACTAGCGGCCCCTACGAGCAGTACTTC. Protein sequence: CASSPGTSGPYEQYF.

V and J are TRBV27 and TRBJ2-7; 7 bases map to TRBD2. The CDR3 extends over 14 amino acids. CDR1 MNHEY and CDR2 SMNVEV come from the germline V gene (reference sequence). Trimming at V came to 3 bases and at J to 2 bases, leaving 4 bases not matched to a gene. This CDR3 is CASSFGGSTYEQYF. In DNA, the CDR3 is TGTGCCAGCAGTTTTGGCGGGAGTACCTACGAGCAGTACTTC.